The 23 T cell receptor beta chains in this list originate from one sample, sequenced in a study of T cells in Graves' hyperthyroidism and ophthalmopathy. The CDR3 regions of TCR beta were amplified from RNA transcripts. First-round RT-PCR targeting the TCR CDR3 was performed with the HTBI primer set. TCRdb reprocessed the multiplex PCR reads via MiXCR and lists one record per CDR3 protein. The table includes over 300,000 distinct CDR3 sequences, about 13% detected once. Input material: blood. The receptors derive from a woman aged 40-49 years with Graves' ophthalmopathy.

Ten or more counts support this clonotype. V and J are TRBV7-8 and TRBJ2-2, with 7 bases fitting TRBD2. Germline CDR1 SGHVS, CDR2 FQNEAQ. Trimming took 10 bases from V and 4 from J; bases not matched to a gene: 9. The CDR3 spans 14 residues. The CDR3 loop is CATQTGGSTGELFF. The CDR3 DNA is TGTGCCACCCAAACGGGGGGATCCACCGGGGAGCTGTTTTTT.

This clonotype was picked up many times. The chain uses TRBV15 and TRBJ2-7; TRBD1 matches 10 bases. V gave up 0 bases and J gave up 3 bases; unmatched junction bases: 2. The germline CDR1 and CDR2 sequences are LNHNV and YYDKDF (reference sequence). The CDR3 covers 15 residues. CDR3 loop: CATSRDGTGDYEQYF. CDR3 sequence (DNA): TGTGCCACCAGCAGAGATGGGACAGGGGACTACGAGCAGTACTTC. Full variable domain (outside the CDR3, taken from reference TRBV15 and TRBJ2-7): DAMVIQNPRYQVTQFGKPVTLSCSQTLNHNVMYWYQQKSSQAPKLLFHYYDKDFNNEADTPDNFQSRRPNTSFCFLDIRSPGLGDTAMYLCATSRDGTGDYEQYFGPGTRLTVT.

There are many counts of this clonotype. The rearrangement joins TRBV6-1 to TRBJ2-1, with 7 positions matching TRBD1. Germline CDR1 and CDR2: MNHNS and SASEGT. This CDR3 has 15 residues. J lost 6 bases, V lost 5 bases, and 10 bases had no gene match. As DNA, the CDR3 is TGTGCCAGCAGTAGACAGGGAAGTCTCTCCAATGAGCAGTTCTTC. Protein: CASSRQGSLSNEQFF.

The chain has TRBV20-1 and TRBJ1-3, with TRBD1 as a possible D gene (6 bases). CDR1 and CDR2 from the germline V gene are DFQATT and SNEGSKA (reference sequence). V was shortened by 5 bases and J by 3 bases, with 14 bases between the two germline ends. The CDR3 is 14 residues long. The CDR3 region is CSALGGEDGNTIYF. The DNA of the CDR3 is TGCAGTGCTTTAGGGGGGGAGGATGGAAACACCATATATTTT.

This clonotype has at least ten counts. The rearrangement uses TRBV6-5 and TRBJ2-7; TRBD2 matches at 7 bases. Per germline, CDR1 MNHEY and CDR2 SVGAGI. The CDR3 totals 15 residues. V dropped 0 bases and J dropped 3; count of bases not matched to a gene: 5. This CDR3 reads CASSYSAGVIYEQYF. Here the CDR3 DNA reads TGTGCCAGCAGTTACTCTGCGGGAGTAATCTACGAGCAGTACTTC.

This clonotype was found many times. V gene TRBV15 combines with J gene TRBJ1-1; 7 nucleotides align to TRBD1. The CDR3 runs 14 residues. The V gene's germline CDR1 is LNHNV and CDR2 YYDKDF (reference sequence). J gave up 4 bases and V 6 bases, and 8 bases lay outside the gene matches. The CDR3 reads CATSARQGVTEAFF. Written as DNA, the CDR3 is TGTGCCACCAGTGCGCGACAGGGCGTCACTGAAGCTTTCTTT.

This clonotype turned up a few times. The chain is built from TRBV3-1 and TRBJ2-4, with a tentative D call TRBD2 (5 bases). The CDR3 runs to 14 residues. Trimming left V 4 bases short and J 0 bases short, with 7 bases between. The germline CDR1 and CDR2 sequences are LGHDT and YNNKEL (reference sequence). CDR3 amino acids: CASSPEEAKNIQYF. CDR3 DNA sequence: TGTGCCAGCAGCCCGGAGGAAGCCAAAAACATTCAGTACTTC. The full variable domain, rest sourced from reference TRBV3-1 and TRBJ2-4, is DTAVSQTPKYLVTQMGNDKSIKCEQNLGHDTMYWYKQDSKKFLKIMFSYNNKELIINETVPNRFSPKSPDKAHLNLHINSLELGDSAVYFCASSPEEAKNIQYFGAGTRLSVL.

This clonotype was recorded only once. A much larger clone lies one base from this, so it may be a read error. The V call is TRBV2, the J call TRBJ2-7, with D unclear. V lost 5 bases and J 0 bases, leaving 5 bases between the germline ends. Germline CDR1 is SNHLY and CDR2 is FYNNEI. The CDR3 extends over 12 amino acids. The CDR3 loop reads CASSKTSYEQYF. DNA for the CDR3: TGTGCCAGCAGTAAGACCTCCTACGAGCAGTACTTC.

Details on this clonotype: Just one base apart from a much larger clone, this may be a read error. The chain has TRBV12-3 or TRBV12-4 and TRBJ2-3; no firm D call. V dropped 5 bases and J dropped 6 bases, with 15 bases sitting between them. This CDR3 has 14 residues. CDR3 DNA sequence: TGTGCCAGCAGTGCTTTGGTAGTGGGGGATACGCAGTATTTT. This encodes CASSALVVGDTQYF.

This clonotype was seen more than once but under ten times. This chain uses TRBV19 with TRBJ2-1, with a possible D match to TRBD1 (6 bases). V was pared by 3 bases and J by 8 bases, with 8 bases between. Germline V gene lookup returns CDR1 LNHDA and CDR2 SQIVND (reference sequence). The CDR3 runs 12 residues. Here the CDR3 reads CASSIQGYEQFF. CDR3 nucleotides: TGTGCCAGTAGTATCCAGGGGTATGAGCAGTTCTTC.

The table lists this clonotype with a few counts. This chain links TRBV5-1 with TRBJ2-1; D gene unclear. Germline CDR1 reads SGHRS; CDR2 reads YFSETQ. Trimming shortened V by 0 bases and J by 0 bases, and 13 bases separated the two germline ends. This CDR3 region has 17 residues. CDR3 protein: CASSLAPPIDSYNEQFF. CDR3 nucleotide sequence: TGCGCCAGCAGCTTGGCCCCACCTATAGACTCCTACAATGAGCAGTTCTTC.

In its sample, this clonotype was seen many times. This chain connects TRBV6-1 to TRBJ1-5; D gene ambiguous. The V end was cut by 6 bases, the J end by 0 bases, with 12 bases between. There are 15 residues in the CDR3. CDR1 is MNHNS, CDR2 SASEGT, per germline. CDR3 sequence reads: CASSNWGGSNQPQHF. CDR3 in DNA: TGTGCCAGCAGCAACTGGGGAGGTAGCAATCAGCCCCAGCATTTT.

As regards this clonotype: A much larger clone lies a single base off, so this may be a read error. The J gene is TRBJ1-5, the V gene TRBV12-3 or TRBV12-4; 7 nucleotides line up with TRBD1. CDR3 length: 17 amino acids. CDR3: CANSLITGAAAGQPQHF. In nucleotides, the CDR3 is TGTGCCAACAGTTTAATCACAGGGGCCGCCGCGGGTCAGCCCCAGCATTTT.

This clonotype was counted ten times or more. V and J are TRBV3-1 and TRBJ1-1; D is undetermined. The CDR3 is 14 amino acids. Trimming stripped 5 bases from V and 1 base from J, with 11 bases between. Germline V gene sequence: CDR1 LGHDT, CDR2 YNNKEL (reference sequence). The CDR3 DNA is TGTGCCAGCAGCGTCGGGGTCGCGAACACTGAAGCTTTCTTT. This codes for CASSVGVANTEAFF.

The J gene is TRBJ1-2, the V gene TRBV12-3 or TRBV12-4; no clear D gene. The length of the CDR3 is 14 residues. V dropped 1 base and J dropped 4 bases, with 10 bases sitting between them. In DNA, the CDR3 is TGTGCCAGCAGTTTAGATCCGCTCGCCTATGGCTACACCTTC. Its protein is CASSLDPLAYGYTF.

In its sample, this clonotype was seen many times. V usage is TRBV28 and J usage is TRBJ2-2; 8 positions agree with TRBD2. The CDR3 has 16 amino acids. Germline V CDR1 and CDR2: MDHEN, SYDVKM. J gave up 0 bases and V 3 bases, and 3 bases lay outside the gene matches. CDR3 amino acids: CASSFRLASNTGELFF. In DNA, the CDR3 is TGTGCCAGCAGTTTTCGACTAGCGTCGAACACCGGGGAGCTGTTTTTT.

In this sample, this clonotype turned up many times. The chain uses TRBV12-3 or TRBV12-4 and TRBJ2-3; no clear D. This CDR3 contains 14 residues. V lost 4 bases to trimming and J lost 5 bases, with 13 bases between them. The CDR3 DNA reads as TGTGCCAGCAGTTCCGGGTCGGTAGGAGATACGCAGTATTTT. The encoded protein is CASSSGSVGDTQYF.

There are many counts of this clonotype. The V and J genes are TRBV28 and TRBJ2-3, with unresolved D. Trimming stripped 1 base from V and 4 bases from J, with 3 bases between. This CDR3 has 12 amino acids. Germline values: CDR1 MDHEN, CDR2 SYDVKM. The CDR3 bases are TGTGCCAGCAGTTTATCCCCAGATACGCAGTATTTT. It yields the protein CASSLSPDTQYF. Based on the CDR3 plus reference TRBV28 and TRBJ2-3, the full variable domain is DVKVTQSSRYLVKRTGEKVFLECVQDMDHENMFWYRQDPGLGLRLIYFSYDVKMKEKGDIPEGYSVSREKKERFSLILESASTNQTSMYLCASSLSPDTQYFGPGTRLTVL.

This clonotype has more than one count but fewer than ten. The genes are TRBV3-1 and TRBJ2-2; D gene unclear. Between the trimmed V and J ends, which lost 0 bases and 7 bases, there was a span of 9 bases. This CDR3 has 14 residues. The germline gives CDR1 LGHDT, CDR2 YNNKEL (reference sequence). CDR3 coding DNA: TGTGCCAGCAGCCAAGACGACGGAAGCGGGGAGCTGTTTTTT. It is translated as CASSQDDGSGELFF.

The chain links TRBV2 to TRBJ1-2; D may be TRBD1 (6 bases). The CDR3 extends over 16 amino acids. Trimming stripped 8 bases from V and 4 bases from J, with 23 bases between. CDR1 is SNHLY and CDR2 is FYNNEI in the germline V gene. The CDR3 spells CASGRGPGRGAYGYTF. In nucleotides, the CDR3 is TGTGCCAGCGGACGCGGACCGGGTCGGGGGGCCTATGGCTACACCTTC.

The sample holds many counts of this clonotype. This chain joins TRBV9 and TRBJ2-7; 10 bases fit TRBD2. The ends lost 3 bases at V and 4 bases at J; junction bases unmatched: 10. Germline V gene sequence: CDR1 SGDLS, CDR2 YYNGEE. The CDR3 sequence is 16 residues long. As DNA, the CDR3 is TGTGCCAGCAGCGGGGGGGGGCTAGCGGGAGAGTACGAGCAGTACTTC. It yields the protein CASSGGGLAGEYEQYF.

In regard to this clonotype: Because the CDR3's place on the DNA is in doubt, the DNA is left out and the CDR3 is given as listed by TCRdb. The V call is TRBV29-1, the J call TRBJ2-2; no check of the table's D call, TRBD2, against the DNA was made. The germline V gene encodes CDR1 SQVTM and CDR2 ANQGSEA. Counting both end residues, the CDR3 totals 14 amino acids. The CDR3 loop is CSVASGIVGGELLF.

This chain uses TRBV9 with TRBJ1-3; D is unresolved. Germline assignment: CDR1 SGDLS and CDR2 YYNGEE. The CDR3 consists of 14 residues. The V end was cut by 4 bases, the J end by 0 bases, with 8 bases between. The CDR3 DNA reads TGTGCCAGCAGCCCCTCCCGCTCTGGAAACACCATATATTTT. The encoded protein is CASSPSRSGNTIYF.